The 8 T cell receptor beta chains presented below share a single source sample, sequenced in a study of blood T cell repertoires in COVID-19. The method was immunoSEQ multiplex PCR; TCRdb's version includes in-frame clones alone and lacks a portion of them. The profile shows 15,000 to 20,000 clones, under 95% of them singletons. The sequenced material came from peripheral blood. These receptor sequences come from a human donor in a cohort sampled during active COVID-19.

The chain recombines TRBV7-9 with TRBJ2-5; D gene ambiguous. CDR1 is SEHNR and CDR2 is FQNEAQ in the germline V gene (reference sequence). Trimming shortened V by 3 bases and J by 5 bases, and 10 bases separated the two germline ends. The CDR3 extends over 13 amino acids. The CDR3 spells CASSFWSDETQYF. In DNA, the CDR3 is TGTGCCAGCAGCTTTTGGAGTGACGAGACCCAGTACTTC.

In nucleotides, the CDR3 is TGTGCCAGCAGTGACTCGTCCCCAGAAGAGACCCAGTACTTC. Translating it yields CASSDSSPEETQYF. The gene calls are TRBV6-4 and TRBJ2-5; D call uncertain. Germline V gene lookup returns CDR1 MRHNA and CDR2 SNTAGT. CDR3 length equals 14 residues. V lost 0 bases and J lost 3, with 8 bases in between.

The rearrangement links TRBV20-1 to TRBJ1-2; D ambiguous. CDR1 DFQATT and CDR2 SNEGSKA come from the germline V gene (reference sequence). Trimming cost V 3 bases and J 6 bases, with 14 bases left between them. The CDR3 contains 13 residues. CDR3 nucleotides: TGCAGTGCTAGTAGAGATGGGAGGGATGGCTACACCTTC. Amino acids: CSASRDGRDGYTF.

This rearrangement joins TRBV7-9 to TRBJ2-3, with TRBD2 matching 10 bases. V lost 2 bases to trimming and J lost 0 bases; unmatched junction nucleotides: 2. The CDR3 contains 16 residues. Germline-derived CDR1 and CDR2 are SEHNR and FQNEAQ (reference sequence). The CDR3 sequence is CASSLLAGASTDTQYF. CDR3 sequence (DNA): TGTGCCAGCAGCTTACTAGCGGGGGCTAGCACAGATACGCAGTATTTT.

The chain recombines TRBV6-1 with TRBJ1-4; D unclear. V was shortened by 1 base and J by 6 bases, with 9 bases between the two germline ends. Germline-derived CDR1 and CDR2 are MNHNS and SASEGT. The CDR3 is made up of 14 amino acids. The CDR3 DNA is TGTGCCAGCAGTGAAGGGGCTCTTGATGAAAAACTGTTTTTT. Its protein is CASSEGALDEKLFF.

The CDR3 reads CASSALTGISTDTQYF. CDR3 nucleotides: TGTGCCAGCAGTGCCCTCACAGGGATTAGCACAGATACGCAGTATTTT. The chain links TRBV27 to TRBJ2-3; D might be TRBD1 (6 bases). Germline CDR1 MNHEY, CDR2 SMNVEV (reference sequence). V was trimmed by 5 bases and J by 0 bases, leaving 15 bases between them. This CDR3 spans 16 amino acids.

The V gene is TRBV6-5, the J gene TRBJ2-1; TRBD2 matches at 13 bases. The CDR3 totals 15 residues. The V gene's germline CDR1 is MNHEY and CDR2 SVGAGI. Losses at the gene ends were 5 bases for V and 6 bases for J; bases not matched to a gene: 4. DNA of the CDR3: TGTGCCAGCAGTCTCGGACTAGCGGGGGCCAATGAGCAGTTCTTC. This gives the protein CASSLGLAGANEQFF.

J is TRBJ1-1 and V is TRBV9; D is uncertain. The V end was cut by 4 bases, the J end by 5 bases, with 15 bases between. The CDR3 extends over 14 amino acids. Germline CDR1 is SGDLS and CDR2 is YYNGEE. CDR3 protein: CASSPDPRGTEAFF. DNA of the CDR3: TGTGCCAGCAGCCCGGACCCCCGGGGTACTGAAGCTTTCTTT.